Listed below are T cell receptor beta chains from one sample, sequenced in a study of cytomegalovirus exposure and HLA in healthy donors. Produced via immunoSEQ multiplex PCR; TCRdb's table is partial and in-frame only. The sample has about 100,000 clones; roughly 80% are singletons. The sequenced sample consisted of PBMCs. These receptor sequences come from a man in his forties in good health and CMV-seropositive. CDR3s include the opening cysteine and the closing phenylalanine or tryptophan. The D gene is left open where the match is weak. Size is omitted from some rows. Given values are once, few, many or a class for expanded clones.

clone_size d_call j_call cdr3_length v_call cdr3_aa cdr3_nt
. . TRBJ2-7 13 TRBV2 CASSEDSSYEQYF TGTGCCAGCAGTGAAGACAGCTCCTACGAGCAGTACTTC
few TRBD2 TRBJ2-1 14 TRBV11-2 CASSSGLAANEQFF TGTGCCAGCAGCTCAGGACTAGCGGCCAATGAGCAGTTCTTC
few TRBD1 TRBJ2-7 14 TRBV25-1 CASSEGQGSYEQYF TGTGCCAGCAGTGAGGGACAGGGCTCCTACGAGCAGTACTTC
few TRBD1 TRBJ2-1 16 TRBV5-4 CASSLGGASSYNEQFF TGTGCCAGCAGCCTAGGGGGCGCGAGCTCCTACAATGAGCAGTTCTTC
. TRBD1 TRBJ1-1 14 TRBV25-1 CASSEQGASTEAFF TGTGCCAGCAGTGAGCAGGGGGCGAGCACTGAAGCTTTCTTT
. TRBD1 TRBJ1-4 15 TRBV5-1 CASSTPGQGASKLFF TGCGCCAGCAGCACACCGGGACAGGGGGCTTCAAAACTGTTTTTT
. TRBD1 TRBJ2-6 17 TRBV19 CASIGTGGRSGANVLTF TGTGCCAGTATAGGGACAGGGGGCAGGTCTGGGGCCAACGTCCTGACTTTC
. . TRBJ1-2 16 TRBV6-1 CASGVGPSGLNYGYTF TGTGCCAGCGGTGTTGGCCCCTCGGGACTCAACTATGGCTACACCTTC
. TRBD1 TRBJ2-3 16 TRBV2 CASGGTGGAVTDTQYF TGTGCCAGCGGAGGGACAGGGGGCGCGGTCACAGATACGCAGTATTTT
. . TRBJ2-7 12 TRBV7-9 CASSGRSYEQYF TGTGCCAGCAGCGGCAGATCCTACGAGCAGTACTTC
. . TRBJ1-5 15 TRBV5-6 CASSLGGFSNQPQHF TGTGCCAGCAGCTTGGGAGGGTTCAGCAATCAGCCCCAGCATTTT
. TRBD2 TRBJ2-1 14 TRBV7-9 CSSSFTSGRDEQFF TGTTCCAGCAGCTTCACTAGCGGGAGGGATGAGCAGTTCTTC
. . TRBJ2-1 12 TRBV28 CASSLVYNEQFF TGTGCCAGCAGTTTAGTTTATAATGAGCAGTTCTTC
few TRBD1 TRBJ2-7 14 TRBV6-5 CASRTRQGAHEQYF TGTGCCAGCAGGACCCGACAGGGGGCACACGAGCAGTACTTC
few TRBD1 TRBJ2-7 12 TRBV5-4 CASSAISGTATF TGTGCCAGCAGCGCTATCTCCGGGACAGCTACCTTC
. . TRBJ1-2 14 TRBV2 CASSEVGGYVGYTF TGTGCCAGCAGTGAAGTAGGCGGGTATGTTGGCTACACCTTC
. TRBD1 TRBJ1-5 16 TRBV2 CASRQTGTGGSQPQHF TGTGCCAGCAGGCAAACCGGGACAGGGGGCTCTCAGCCCCAGCATTTT
. . TRBJ2-5 14 TRBV5-1 CASSLGSTQETQYF TGCGCCAGCAGCCTTGGGAGTACCCAAGAGACCCAGTACTTC
. . TRBJ2-5 12 TRBV13 CASSSSEETQYF TGTGCCAGCAGCTCGTCTGAAGAGACCCAGTACTTC
. TRBD1 TRBJ2-3 14 TRBV7-9 CASRAGQGTDTQYF TGTGCCAGCAGGGCCGGACAGGGCACAGATACGCAGTATTTT
. . TRBJ1-1 14 TRBV5-1 CASSPQGPNTEAFF TGCGCCAGCAGCCCACAGGGTCCTAACACTGAAGCTTTCTTT
. . TRBJ1-2 13 TRBV6-1 CASSASRMDGYTF TGTGCCAGCAGTGCGAGCAGGATGGATGGCTACACCTTC
. . TRBJ1-4 24 TRBV28 CASSYLKRSSNSRENLLDNEKLFF TGTGCCAGCAGTTATTTGAAAAGATCCTCGAACAGCCGAGAGAACTTATTAGATAATGAAAAACTGTTTTTT
. . TRBJ1-4 14 TRBV19 CASSSQGKREKLFF TGTGCCAGTAGTAGCCAGGGAAAACGTGAAAAACTGTTTTTT
. . TRBJ2-5 14 TRBV18 CASSPFTDQETQYF TGTGCCAGCTCACCATTCACTGACCAAGAGACCCAGTACTTC
few . TRBJ1-6 14 TRBV7-9 CASSPPIQGSPLHF TGTGCCAGCAGCCCCCCGATCCAGGGTTCACCCCTCCACTTT
. . TRBJ2-3 17 TRBV5-1 CASSLGHRDISTDTQYF TGCGCCAGCAGCTTGGGACACCGGGACATTAGCACAGATACGCAGTATTTT
few TRBD1 TRBJ2-7 15 TRBV6-1 CASNKAPDRDYEQYF TGTGCCAGCAATAAAGCACCTGACAGGGACTACGAGCAGTACTTC
. . TRBJ1-2 15 TRBV6-5 CASSSLGQLNYGYTF TGTGCCAGCAGTTCCCTCGGACAACTTAACTATGGCTACACCTTC
. . TRBJ2-7 13 TRBV10-3 CAISERQAYEQYF TGTGCCATCAGTGAGCGGCAGGCCTACGAGCAGTACTTC
. . TRBJ2-7 14 TRBV18 CASSREAASYEQYF TGTGCCAGCTCACGGGAGGCAGCCTCCTACGAGCAGTACTTC
. TRBD1 TRBJ2-7 13 TRBV7-6 CASSQGQGHEQYF TGTGCCAGCAGCCAGGGACAGGGCCACGAGCAGTACTTC
. TRBD2 TRBJ2-3 17 TRBV5-1 CASSLGTSGPSTDTQYF TGCGCCAGCAGCTTGGGGACTAGCGGGCCCAGCACAGATACGCAGTATTTT
. . TRBJ1-1 16 TRBV9 CASSVGVSGGFTEAFF TGTGCCAGCAGCGTAGGGGTGTCGGGGGGGTTTACTGAAGCTTTCTTT
few TRBD1 TRBJ2-1 17 TRBV27 CASSQPLSGQGRDEQFF TGTGCCAGCAGTCAGCCACTTTCGGGACAGGGGCGCGATGAGCAGTTCTTC
. TRBD2 TRBJ2-2 15 TRBV28 CASSPGGESTGELFF TGTGCCAGCAGCCCCGGGGGGGAGTCGACCGGGGAGCTGTTTTTT
once TRBD2 TRBJ2-7 14 TRBV27 CASSSGRFSYEQYF TGTGCCAGCTCTAGCGGGAGGTTCTCCTACGAGCAGTACTTC
. TRBD1 TRBJ1-4 19 TRBV5-5 CASSGHPGQRQLTNEKLFF TGTGCCAGCAGCGGACATCCGGGACAGCGGCAGCTAACTAATGAAAAACTGTTTTTT
. . TRBJ2-5 15 TRBV4-1 CASSQRTGEDVTQYF TGCGCCAGCAGCCAGCGAACCGGAGAGGATGTGACCCAGTACTTC
. TRBD1 TRBJ1-1 14 TRBV2 CASSQTGKDTEAFF TGTGCCAGCAGCCAGACAGGGAAGGACACTGAAGCTTTCTTT
. TRBD1 TRBJ2-7 14 TRBV5-6 CASSRTGVAYEQYF TGTGCCAGCTCGCGGACAGGGGTCGCCTACGAGCAGTACTTC
. TRBD1 TRBJ1-1 14 TRBV15 CATSGYRGNTEAFF TGTGCCACCAGCGGTTACAGGGGGAACACTGAAGCTTTCTTT
. TRBD1 TRBJ2-7 14 TRBV9 CASSPHQGADEQYF TGTGCCAGCAGCCCACACCAGGGGGCGGACGAGCAGTACTTC
. . TRBJ2-7 13 TRBV29-1 CSVVPAGSYEQYF TGCAGCGTTGTCCCGGCGGGGAGCTACGAGCAGTACTTC
. TRBD1 TRBJ1-2 17 TRBV6-1 CASSEGTPRTGVYGYTF TGTGCCAGCAGTGAAGGTACCCCGAGGACAGGGGTCTATGGCTACACCTTC
. . TRBJ1-2 14 TRBV7-8 CASSQSPGLDGYTF TGTGCCAGCAGCCAATCTCCGGGGTTGGATGGCTACACCTTC
. . TRBJ2-5 13 TRBV11-3 CASSLTAQETQYF TGTGCCAGCAGCTTGACAGCCCAAGAGACCCAGTACTTC
. . TRBJ2-7 12 TRBV7-6 CASSSSPYEQYF TGTGCCAGCAGCTCTAGCCCCTACGAGCAGTACTTC
. TRBD2 TRBJ2-1 16 TRBV4-3 CASSPIAGAPSHEQFF TGCGCCAGCAGCCCAATAGCGGGAGCCCCCTCCCATGAGCAGTTCTTC
few . TRBJ1-1 14 TRBV18 CASSQQGGDTEAFF TGTGCCAGCTCACAACAGGGAGGGGACACTGAAGCTTTCTTT
. . TRBJ2-5 15 TRBV4-1 CASSQGGYDQETQYF TGCGCCAGCAGCCAAGGCGGGTACGACCAAGAGACCCAGTACTTC
. . TRBJ2-7 14 TRBV9 CASSVGVRGVEQYF TGTGCCAGCAGCGTCGGGGTCCGCGGGGTGGAGCAGTACTTC
. TRBD1 TRBJ2-7 15 TRBV6-5 CASRHRDRGPYEQYF TGTGCCAGCAGGCACCGGGACAGGGGCCCCTACGAGCAGTACTTC